The 12 T cell receptor beta chains presented below share a single source sample, sequenced in a study of regulatory and conventional T cells in RAG deficiency. Genomic DNA came from blood conventional CD4+ T cells gated CD25-low CD127-high. Clones were read by immunoSEQ multiplex PCR, and TCRdb kept only the in-frame ones, dropping some. In the table there are around 30,000 clones, roughly 95% of which are singletons. The sample was also linked to a second study, of regulatory T cells. That source reports: Primers: 52 TRBV forward and 13 TRBJ reverse.

The specimen was CD25- CD4+ T cells sorted from blood. Every receptor here comes from a human donor in good health.

This CDR3 reads CASRRRAGGDTEAFF. The CDR3 DNA reads TGTGCCAGCAGAAGAAGGGCAGGGGGCGACACTGAAGCTTTCTTT. The rearrangement uses TRBV7-6 and TRBJ1-1; 8 nucleotides align to TRBD1. CDR1 is SGHVS and CDR2 is FNYEAQ in the germline V gene. This CDR3 is built from 15 residues. The junction had 9 bases not matched to a gene; V was cut back by 6 bases and J by 3 bases.

In nucleotides, the CDR3 is TGTGCCAGCAGTCCGGACAGGTGGGGCTACACCTTC. Its translation: CASSPDRWGYTF. The chain links TRBV27 to TRBJ1-2; 7 bases map to TRBD1. With V trimmed by 5 bases and J by 8 bases, 5 bases remained unmatched. Germline V gives CDR1 MNHEY, CDR2 SMNVEV (reference sequence). This CDR3 region has 12 residues.

This chain connects TRBV5-4 to TRBJ1-3; weak D call: TRBD1 (6 bases). Germline assignment: CDR1 SGHNT and CDR2 YYREEE (reference sequence). V lost 4 bases and J 0 bases, leaving 11 bases between the germline ends. The CDR3 contains 15 residues. The CDR3 loop is CASSHRDLSGNTIYF. CDR3 coding DNA: TGTGCCAGCAGCCACAGGGACCTCTCTGGAAACACCATATATTTT.

The rearrangement links TRBV9 to TRBJ2-1, with 7 bases that match TRBD2. The CDR3 sequence is 13 residues long. The germline CDR1 and CDR2 sequences are SGDLS and YYNGEE. The trim removed 3 bases at V and 8 bases at J, leaving 5 bases unmatched. CDR3 sequence: CASSGTSFDEQFF. CDR3 coding DNA: TGTGCCAGCAGCGGGACTAGTTTCGATGAGCAGTTCTTC. Variable domain in full (rest from reference TRBV9 and TRBJ2-1): DSGVTQTPKHLITATGQRVTLRCSPRSGDLSVYWYQQSLDQGLQFLIQYYNGEERAKGNILERFSAQQFPDLHSELNLSSLELGDSALYFCASSGTSFDEQFFGPGTRLTVL.

This sequence joins TRBV18 and TRBJ1-2; 11 bases match TRBD1. Per the germline V gene, CDR1 is KGHSH and CDR2 is LQKENI. The V segment lost 2 bases and the J segment 3 bases; nucleotides outside the gene matches: 11. The CDR3 is 18 amino acids. This chain's CDR3 is CASSPVAGQGARHYGYTF. CDR3 DNA sequence: TGTGCCAGCTCACCAGTAGCCGGACAGGGGGCGCGCCACTATGGCTACACCTTC.

The count of this clone is one. This chain links TRBV11-2 with TRBJ1-1; 10 nucleotides match TRBD1. Per germline, CDR1 SGHAT and CDR2 FQNNGV. The CDR3 runs to 15 residues. V shed 5 bases, J shed 6 bases, and the junction held 9 bases outside the gene matches. The CDR3 DNA reads TGTGCCAGCAGCCCCCAGACAGGGGGCAGGGCTGAAGCTTTCTTT. This gives the protein CASSPQTGGRAEAFF. The variable domain in full, with the rest retrieved from reference TRBV11-2 and TRBJ1-1, is EAGVAQSPRYKIIEKRQSVAFWCNPISGHATLYWYQQILGQGPKLLIQFQNNGVVDDSQLPKDRFSAERLKGVDSTLKIQPAKLEDSAVYLCASSPQTGGRAEAFFGQGTRLTVV.

The chain carries TRBV10-3 and TRBJ1-2; possibly TRBD1 for D (5 bases). The ends were cut back, 6 bases at V and 2 bases at J, with 10 bases in the middle. This CDR3 contains 13 residues. Germline-derived CDR1 and CDR2 are ENHRY and SYGVKD. The CDR3 reads CAISPDSNYGYTF. In DNA, the CDR3 is TGTGCCATCAGCCCCGACAGCAACTATGGCTACACCTTC.

The gene calls are TRBV5-6 and TRBJ2-7; 8 nucleotides line up with TRBD2. Germline V gene sequence: CDR1 SGHDT, CDR2 YYEEEE. Unmatched junction bases numbered 8, after V lost 4 bases and J lost 2 bases. CDR3 length equals 15 residues. The CDR3 loop reads CASSGGAGGAYEQYF. CDR3 nucleotides: TGTGCCAGCAGCGGGGGGGCGGGGGGCGCCTACGAGCAGTACTTC.

This chain joins TRBV5-5 and TRBJ1-5; possibly TRBD1 for D (6 bases). The V end lost 4 bases, the J end lost 5 bases, and 19 bases lay between the germline ends. Per the germline V gene, CDR1 is SGHKS and CDR2 is YYEKEE (reference sequence). The CDR3 has 16 residues. Here the CDR3 reads CASSRGQRWTYQPQHF. DNA for the CDR3: TGTGCCAGCAGCCGGGGACAACGTTGGACGTATCAGCCCCAGCATTTT.

J is TRBJ1-2 and V is TRBV21-1. TRBV21-1 is labeled a pseudogene. CDR3 length: 14 amino acids. This CDR3 reads CASSDRQGRDGYTF. DNA of the CDR3: TGTGCCAGCAGCGATCGGCAGGGGAGGGATGGCTACACCTTC.

V and J are TRBV11-3 and TRBJ2-5; 8 bases are shared with TRBD1. V trimming: 5 bases; J trimming: 0 bases; junction bases outside the gene matches: 5. The CDR3 runs 15 residues. Germline loops: CDR1 SGHNT, CDR2 YENEEA. Here the CDR3 DNA reads TGTGCCAGCAGCGCGAGACAGGGGTACCAAGAGACCCAGTACTTC. It codes for CASSARQGYQETQYF.

The sample holds one count of this clone. The rearrangement links TRBV25-1 to TRBJ2-5; the match to TRBD1 covers 7 bases. Germline loops: CDR1 MGHDK, CDR2 SYGVNS. The CDR3 is 14 residues long. The junction had 3 bases not matched to a gene; V was cut back by 3 bases and J by 2 bases. CDR3 coding DNA: TGTGCCAGCAGTGATCGGGGACAGCAAGAGACCCAGTACTTC. It is translated as CASSDRGQQETQYF.